This T cell receptor beta chain is from a study of beta chain features in type 1 diabetes. Study findings and constraints: Among all four CD4+ subsets, Type 1 diabetes patients had TCRB CDR3s that were moderately but significantly shorter.

V was shortened by 2 bases and J by 3 bases, with 11 bases between the two germline ends. Germline V CDR1 and CDR2: MNHNY, SVGAGI (reference sequence). The CDR3 covers 15 residues. This clone showed up just a few times. Its antigen remains unidentified. All of the isolated RNA was reverse transcribed, so expressed TCRB transcripts were sequenced. About 3.57 million reads per sample on average were obtained from naive, central memory and regulatory T cell samples. Produced via immunoSEQ multiplex PCR; TCRdb's table is partial and in-frame only. The sample lists over 600,000 clones, 9.5% to 15% occurring once.

V and J are TRBV6-6 and TRBJ1-3; TRBD1 is a possible D gene (5 bases). The clonotype originates from a man aged 30 to 45 with type 1 diabetes. The sequenced material came from naive CD4+ T cells from blood. DNA for the CDR3: TGTGCCAGCAGTTACAACAGGATTGGTGGAAACACCATATATTTT. Protein sequence: CASSYNRIGGNTIYF.